This is a list of T cell receptor beta chains from one sample in a study of T cell responses to AZD1222 COVID-19 vaccine. Data came from immunoSEQ multiplex PCR; TCRdb stores just in-frame clones and leaves some out. The table lists around 100,000 clones, approximately 87% of them singletons, with about 9.4% in the top ten. This sample comprised peripheral blood, obtained 28 days after the second AZD1222 dose. The receptor set was obtained from an adult who received the AZD1222 COVID-19 vaccine. CDR3s include the opening cysteine and the closing phenylalanine or tryptophan. D genes are given only for firm matches. Where a row states a size, it is once, few, many or the class of an expanded clone; other rows omit it.

>TRBD1|.|TRBV19|TRBJ1-2
TGTGCCAGTAGTATAACACAGGGGGCGGCCCGCGGCTACACCTTC
CASSITQGAARGYTF
>.|once|TRBV2|TRBJ1-5
TGTGCCAGCAGTGAGGAGGGGCTACCGAATCAGCCCCAGCATTTT
CASSEEGLPNQPQHF
>.|.|TRBV5-1|TRBJ2-3
TGCGCCAGCAGCTTGGCCGCGGACCCCACAGATACGCAGTATTTT
CASSLAADPTDTQYF
>TRBD1|.|TRBV5-6|TRBJ1-2
TGTGCCAGCAGCCAATTGGGCAGGGGGAGCTATGGCTACACCTTC
CASSQLGRGSYGYTF
>TRBD1|.|TRBV5-1|TRBJ1-4
TGCGCCAGCAGCCTTCCGGACAGGGTTAATGAAAAACTGTTTTTT
CASSLPDRVNEKLFF
>.|.|TRBV4-3|TRBJ1-3
TGCGCCAGCAGCCAACACGACTTAGCTAGCTCTGGAAACACCATATATTTT
CASSQHDLASSGNTIYF
>.|.|TRBV7-9|TRBJ2-2
TGTGCCAGCAGCCAGTCAGGGGCTACGCGGACTACCGGGGAGCTGTTTTTT
CASSQSGATRTTGELFF
>.|.|TRBV29-1|TRBJ2-7
TGCAGCGTTGGCAGGGCCTACGAGCAGTACTTC
CSVGRAYEQYF
>.|once|TRBV6-6|TRBJ1-1
TGTGCCAGCAGACTCCCGGACACTGAAGCTTTCTTT
CASRLPDTEAFF
>.|.|TRBV5-4|TRBJ1-1
TGTGCCAGCAGGCCGCGGGGGGGTATGAACACTGAAGCTTTCTTT
CASRPRGGMNTEAFF
>.|.|TRBV5-1|TRBJ2-7
TGCGCCAGCAGCTTGGGTCCGTTAAGCTCCTACGAGCAGTACTTC
CASSLGPLSSYEQYF
>.|.|TRBV7-9|TRBJ2-1
TGTGCCAGCAGCGGGGCTAGCGTTGATGAGCAGTTCTTC
CASSGASVDEQFF
>.|few|TRBV30|TRBJ1-2
TGTGCCTGGAGTGTCGACGCAGGGGACTACACCTTC
CAWSVDAGDYTF
>.|.|TRBV20-1|TRBJ2-3
TGCAGTGCTCGAACTAGCCTACCGCAGTATTTT
CSARTSLPQYF